The 25 T cell receptor beta chains below all came from one sample that was sequenced in a study of OX40 agonist ivuxolimab in advanced cancers. Generated by immunoSEQ multiplex PCR, the TCRdb table keeps only in-frame clones and is missing some. This table holds approximately 67,000 clones, approximately 90% found once. This specimen was CD4+ or CD8+ T cells sorted from blood, taken in a trial of the OX40 agonist ivuxolimab. The receptors stem from an adult with an advanced solid tumor such as melanoma, head and neck, liver or kidney cancer.

The genes are TRBV5-4 and TRBJ2-5, with TRBD2 identical over 8 bases. Trimming cost V 5 bases and J 4 bases; bases outside gene matches: 10. CDR1 and CDR2 (germline): SGHNT, YYREEE (reference sequence). This CDR3 is built from 15 residues. CDR3 residues: CASSTSGPTGETQYF. CDR3 DNA sequence: TGTGCCAGCAGTACTAGCGGCCCTACCGGAGAGACCCAGTACTTC.

This rearrangement joins TRBV6-1 to TRBJ1-5; tentatively, D is TRBD1 (6 bases). Germline CDR1 reads MNHNS; CDR2 reads SASEGT. The CDR3 contains 13 residues. V lost 7 bases to trimming and J lost 6 bases, with 13 bases between them. CDR3 nucleotides: TGTGCCAGCATGGCAGGGGTTACTCAGCCCCAGCATTTT. Its translation: CASMAGVTQPQHF.

This clone has a handful of counts. The gene calls are TRBV10-2 and TRBJ1-5; no reliable D call. This CDR3 has 13 residues. V was pared by 0 bases and J by 6 bases, with 6 bases between. Germline CDR1 and CDR2: WSHSY and SAAADI. Here the CDR3 reads CASSESRGQPQHF. For the CDR3, the DNA is TGCGCCAGCAGTGAGTCACGTGGTCAGCCCCAGCATTTT.

CDR3 nucleotides: TGTGCCAGCAGCCAGGGGACAGTTCATAACACTGAAGCTTTCTTT. This translates into CASSQGTVHNTEAFF. V and J are TRBV4-2 and TRBJ1-1; 7 positions agree with TRBD1. The V gene's germline CDR1 is LGHNA and CDR2 YNFKEQ. The CDR3 runs 15 residues. The trim removed 3 bases at V and 2 bases at J, leaving 6 bases unmatched.

The chain carries TRBV9 and TRBJ2-3, with TRBD2 matching over 9 bases. V lost 6 bases, J lost 4 bases, and 9 bases stayed unmatched. Germline V gene sequence: CDR1 SGDLS, CDR2 YYNGEE. The length of the CDR3 is 15 residues. CDR3: CASNKAGGPADTQYF. The CDR3 DNA is TGTGCCAGCAACAAGGCGGGAGGGCCGGCAGATACGCAGTATTTT.

V gene TRBV19 combines with J gene TRBJ2-2, with TRBD1 identical over 10 bases. V was clipped by 4 bases and J by 5 bases; unmatched bases: 7. The CDR3 consists of 16 residues. CDR1 LNHDA and CDR2 SQIVND come from the germline V gene (reference sequence). For the CDR3, the DNA is TGTGCCAGTAGTACGACCGGGACAGGGGTTACCGGGGAGCTGTTTTTT. This sequence encodes CASSTTGTGVTGELFF.

The CDR3 protein is CASSLGGGQGSTDTQYF. The CDR3, as DNA: TGTGCCAGCAGCTTGGGAGGGGGACAGGGGAGCACAGATACGCAGTATTTT. The chain recombines TRBV5-8 with TRBJ2-3; 10 bases map to TRBD1. The CDR3 length is 17 residues. Germline V gene data show CDR1 as SGHTS and CDR2 as YDEGEE. V shed 0 bases, J shed 0 bases, and the junction held 4 bases outside the gene matches.

This chain joins TRBV29-1 and TRBJ1-4, with D perhaps TRBD1 (5 bases). The V end lost 2 bases, the J end lost 5 bases, and 12 bases lay between the germline ends. Germline values: CDR1 SQVTM, CDR2 ANQGSEA. The CDR3 is made up of 14 amino acids. Here the CDR3 reads CSVETWGRNEKLFF. The CDR3 DNA sequence: TGCAGCGTTGAAACATGGGGGAGAAATGAAAAACTGTTTTTT. The whole variable domain, remainder taken from reference TRBV29-1 and TRBJ1-4, is SAVISQKPSRDICQRGTSLTIQCQVDSQVTMMFWYRQQPGQSLTLIATANQGSEATYESGFVIDKFPISRPNLTFSTLTVSNMSPEDSSIYLCSVETWGRNEKLFFGSGTQLSVL.

This clone was counted between two and nine times. The rearrangement links TRBV6-5 to TRBJ1-6; TRBD1 matches 7 bases. The CDR3 totals 15 residues. V shed 2 bases and J 7 bases; nucleotides not matched to a gene: 5. Germline lookup yields CDR1 MNHEY and CDR2 SVGAGI. In DNA form, the CDR3 reads TGTGCCAGCAGTTACACGACAGGGAGCAATTCACCCCTCCACTTT. Protein product: CASSYTTGSNSPLHF.

This clone was recorded a few times. The V call is TRBV19, the J call TRBJ1-5; tentatively, D is TRBD1 (5 bases). Trimming pared 2 bases from V and 2 bases from J, leaving 7 bases between. Germline CDR1 reads LNHDA; CDR2 reads SQIVND (reference sequence). The CDR3 length is 14 residues. The CDR3 here is CASSIWGGNQPQHF. The CDR3 DNA sequence: TGTGCCAGTAGTATATGGGGCGGCAATCAGCCCCAGCATTTT.

This chain links TRBV5-4 with TRBJ2-3; D might be TRBD2 (6 bases). This CDR3 is built from 14 residues. V lost 10 bases, J lost 2 bases, and 17 bases lay in between. CDR1 SGHNT and CDR2 YYREEE come from the germline V gene (reference sequence). CDR3 DNA: TGTGCCGGAAGGAGGAGGGAGTCCACAGATACGCAGTATTTT. It codes for CAGRRRESTDTQYF.

This chain uses TRBV6-6 with TRBJ2-2; D is undetermined. The germline V gene encodes CDR1 MNHNY and CDR2 SVGAGI (reference sequence). The CDR3 has 15 residues. The V end lost 7 bases, the J end lost 3 bases, and 15 bases lay between the germline ends. The CDR3 DNA is TGTGCCAGCACCCCGGTTCGGGCGGACACCGGGGAGCTGTTTTTT. Translating gives CASTPVRADTGELFF.

The chain combines TRBV28 with TRBJ1-5; D uncertain. The CDR3 extends over 12 amino acids. The V and J ends lost 5 bases and 11 bases respectively, with 13 bases between them. The germline gives CDR1 MDHEN, CDR2 SYDVKM. The DNA of the CDR3 is TGTGCCAGCAGTCCGGGTCGCTGGGCCCAGCATTTT. Its translation: CASSPGRWAQHF.

V is TRBV6-1 and J is TRBJ2-5; D tentatively fits TRBD1 or TRBD2 (6 bases each). Germline V gene sequence: CDR1 MNHNS, CDR2 SASEGT. V was shortened by 8 bases and J by 4 bases, with 20 bases between the two germline ends. The CDR3 extends over 15 amino acids. CDR3 in amino acids: CASGSFGGLVETQYF. In DNA, the CDR3 is TGTGCCAGCGGGAGCTTTGGGGGGCTGGTAGAGACCCAGTACTTC.

Details on this clone: This sample includes further DNA sequences coding for the same CDR3. The genes are TRBV28 and TRBJ1-1, with 8 bases lining up with TRBD1. Unmatched junction bases numbered 6, after V lost 4 bases and J lost 5 bases. The CDR3 totals 14 residues. Germline V gene data show CDR1 as MDHEN and CDR2 as SYDVKM. CDR3 amino acids: CASSSTGGRTEAFF. The CDR3 DNA is TGTGCCAGCAGTTCCACAGGGGGTCGAACTGAAGCTTTCTTT.

V usage is TRBV27 and J usage is TRBJ2-7; 7 bases are a match to TRBD1. CDR1 and CDR2 (germline): MNHEY, SMNVEV (reference sequence). V was pared by 6 bases and J by 3 bases, with 8 bases of the junction left unmatched. The CDR3 covers 14 residues. The CDR3 here is CASRVRQGVYEQYF. CDR3 in DNA: TGTGCCAGCAGAGTCCGACAGGGCGTCTACGAGCAGTACTTC.

The V gene is TRBV19, the J gene TRBJ1-5; D gene uncertain. Germline V gives CDR1 LNHDA, CDR2 SQIVND (reference sequence). The CDR3 is made up of 14 amino acids. Deletions cut 7 bases from V and 0 bases from J, with 10 bases between. DNA of the CDR3: TGTGCCAGTACCCCCATGGGTAGCAATCAGCCCCAGCATTTT. Amino acids: CASTPMGSNQPQHF.

The rearrangement links TRBV6-6 to TRBJ1-6; perhaps TRBD1 as D (5 bases). The CDR3 is 16 amino acids. V lost 7 bases and J lost 0, with 13 bases in between. The germline V gene encodes CDR1 MNHNY and CDR2 SVGAGI (reference sequence). CDR3 protein: CASNRDRSSYNSPLHF. As DNA, the CDR3 is TGTGCCAGCAACCGGGACCGGAGCTCCTATAATTCACCCCTCCACTTT.

V gene TRBV6-1 combines with J gene TRBJ1-1; TRBD1 matches 9 bases. The CDR3 is 14 residues long. The germline CDR1 and CDR2 sequences are MNHNS and SASEGT. V shed 5 bases, J shed 1 base, and the junction held 2 bases outside the gene matches. The CDR3 sequence is CASSTGGWNTEAFF. The CDR3 DNA is TGTGCCAGCAGTACAGGGGGCTGGAACACTGAAGCTTTCTTT.

This sequence joins TRBV6-6 and TRBJ1-2; possible D gene TRBD1, 5 bases. The V end was cut by 0 bases, the J end by 7 bases, with 9 bases between. The CDR3 length is 13 residues. Germline CDR1 is MNHNY and CDR2 is SVGAGI (reference sequence). The CDR3: CASSYSSGAGYTF. The CDR3 nucleotides read TGTGCCAGCAGTTACTCGTCCGGGGCTGGCTACACCTTC.

The V and J genes are TRBV11-3 and TRBJ2-7; D possibly corresponds to TRBD2 (7 bases). The CDR3 is 17 residues long. Germline lookup yields CDR1 SGHNT and CDR2 YENEEA. Trimming pared 3 bases from V and 3 bases from J, leaving 21 bases between. This CDR3 reads CASSFSSLGGHNYEQYF. The CDR3 region has the DNA TGTGCCAGCAGCTTTTCCTCCTTGGGGGGGCATAACTACGAGCAGTACTTC. Based on the CDR3 plus reference TRBV11-3 and TRBJ2-7, the full variable domain is EAGVVQSPRYKIIEKKQPVAFWCNPISGHNTLYWYLQNLGQGPELLIRYENEEAVDDSQLPKDRFSAERLKGVDSTLKIQPAELGDSAVYLCASSFSSLGGHNYEQYFGPGTRLTVT.

The rearrangement joins TRBV7-9 to TRBJ1-3, with D unclear. This CDR3 contains 15 residues. V gave up 0 bases and J gave up 3 bases, with 9 bases separating them. Germline V gene sequence: CDR1 SEHNR, CDR2 FQNEAQ (reference sequence). The CDR3 region is CASSLASGVGNTIYF. In DNA, the CDR3 is TGTGCCAGCAGCTTAGCGAGCGGGGTTGGAAACACCATATATTTT.

The V and J genes are TRBV18 and TRBJ2-7, with TRBD1 matching over 8 bases. Germline CDR1 is KGHSH and CDR2 is LQKENI. The CDR3 is 13 amino acids. V was clipped by 3 bases and J by 3 bases; unmatched bases: 1. CDR3 region: CASSPDRVYEQYF. The CDR3 coding sequence is TGTGCCAGCTCACCGGACAGGGTCTACGAGCAGTACTTC.

The V call is TRBV27, the J call TRBJ2-1; TRBD1 might be the D (5 bases). CDR3 length equals 15 residues. The germline gives CDR1 MNHEY, CDR2 SMNVEV (reference sequence). The V and J ends lost 5 bases and 7 bases respectively, with 18 bases between them. In DNA, the CDR3 is TGTGCCAGCAGTCCGGACGACAGTTTGAGGAATGAGCAGTTCTTC. This translates into CASSPDDSLRNEQFF.

The chain links TRBV11-3 to TRBJ1-2; tentatively, D is TRBD1 (6 bases). CDR1 is SGHNT and CDR2 is YENEEA in the germline V gene. The CDR3 loop spans 15 amino acids. The V gene lost 4 bases and the J gene lost 2 bases, with 14 bases spanning the gap. This chain's CDR3 is CASSSRPGGNYGYTF. CDR3 sequence (DNA): TGTGCCAGCAGCTCAAGGCCGGGGGGCAACTATGGCTACACCTTC. Filled out from reference TRBV11-3 and TRBJ1-2, the complete variable domain reads EAGVVQSPRYKIIEKKQPVAFWCNPISGHNTLYWYLQNLGQGPELLIRYENEEAVDDSQLPKDRFSAERLKGVDSTLKIQPAELGDSAVYLCASSSRPGGNYGYTFGSGTRLTVV.